Sequencing of this T cell receptor (beta chain) was carried out in a study of T cell responses to AZD1222 COVID-19 vaccine. Worth noting for this clone: Its specificity is not known.

Whole-study findings and limits: Unmutated regions of variants are reportedly targeted by nearly half of spike-specific TCRs. Spike-specific TCR breadth and depth grew following two AZD1222 doses.

Germline CDR1 SNHLY, CDR2 FYNNEI. The CDR3 is 12 residues long. V lost 7 bases and J lost 5, with 11 bases in between. The method was immunoSEQ multiplex PCR; TCRdb's version includes in-frame clones alone and lacks a portion of them. The sample includes 160,000 or so clones, approximately 88% of them seen just once. The rearrangement uses TRBV2 and TRBJ1-1; the D gene is possibly TRBD1 (6 bases). Material: peripheral blood, obtained 28 days after the second AZD1222 dose. This TCR derives from an adult who received the AZD1222 COVID-19 vaccine. The CDR3 spells CASKGDGTEAFF. As DNA, the CDR3 is TGTGCCAGCAAGGGGGACGGGACTGAAGCTTTCTTT.